This T cell receptor beta chain was sequenced during a study of beta chain features in type 1 diabetes (dated by TCRdb to the late 2010s). Looking at the study overall: Mean age, gender distribution, total cell number and subset yield were not different between patients and healthy donors. Regulatory and stem cell-like memory subsets were isolated from only 8 patients and roughly 8 healthy donors, whereas naive and central memory subsets came from all 30 or so donors. In the study, recently diagnosed type 1 diabetes patients and matched healthy donors were compared on the TCRB repertoires of their sorted circulating CD4+ T cell subsets. A total of roughly 100 million sorted cells were examined across all samples, and the number of cells per subset was strongly correlated with RNA yield. Broader findings and caveats from the paper: PCR might favor shorter templates, but patient and control samples were amplified and corrected together, so any skew would affect both groups equally. The naive, central memory and regulatory TCRB repertoires appeared to resemble one another more closely among patients than among healthy donors. Only small numbers of individuals were included in the HLA sub-analyses, which left unresolved whether HLA type had any influence on TCRB rearrangement. Sequencing cDNA rather than genomic DNA could over-represent highly expressing activated cells, although activation and CD3 levels did not differ between groups. In all four CD4+ subsets, TCRB CDR3 length was moderately but significantly shorter in type 1 diabetes patients. At VDJ recombination sites, patients with type 1 diabetes made fewer insertions and deleted more nucleotides, a pattern implying thymic rearrangement abnormalities.

V loses 1 base of germline sequence and J loses 5 bases, and the interval between the two ends is 6 bases. The germline V gene supplies CDR1 SGHDT and CDR2 YYEEEE. Measured from the cysteine to the phenylalanine, the CDR3 is 12 residues long. Only the CDR3 DNA stays, 36 bases, in frame from base 1. The High Capacity cDNA Reverse Transcription Kit was used to reverse transcribe all of the isolated RNA, meaning that expressed TCRB transcripts were what got sequenced. Deep immunoSEQ sequencing was performed on naive, central memory and regulatory T cell samples, with an average of around 3.4 million total reads per sample. After sorted cells were lysed in RLT buffer, RNA was extracted with DNase-treated RNeasy Micro or Mini kits, with the choice depending on cell number. To prevent cross-contamination, each cell subset was processed individually, whereas patient and healthy donor samples were processed jointly. The immunoSEQ multiplex PCR was used to amplify TCRB sequences from cDNA, generating 87-bp fragments that spanned the CDR3 region. Sequencing of the amplicons was done on the Illumina HiSeq platform. The paper's processing steps were these. PCR bias was computationally corrected using synthetic template baselines, reads within Hamming distance 2 were collapsed, and singletons that could not be merged were discarded. By aligning reads against IMGT, V, D and J genes, CDR3 length, and insertions or deletions at six rearrangement sites were assigned. Within each subset, clonotype counts were normalized to sorted cell number, after which true diversity and Gini coefficients were computed with the tcR R package. The overlap coefficient, calculated on TCRB nucleotide sequences, was used to quantify repertoire sharing. Out-of-frame TCRB sequences from naive cells were analyzed to stand in for the pre-selection repertoire. TCRdb took this table from immuneACCESS and kept in-frame rearrangements with V and J called. Such tables lack part of the clones; where checked against another copy, unresolved V genes explain under half of the gap, and the rest is unexplained. The V and J calls and clone size come from that table; D and trimming were worked out from the DNA. This sample gives over 700,000 clones in total; roughly a sixth of them show up just once. Around 0.02% of the sample goes to the ten largest clones.

Each donor gave one peripheral blood draw, averaging approximately 0.12 L, which was collected into heparinised tubes. Naive, central memory, regulatory and stem cell-like memory CD4+ T cells were sorted on a BD FACSAria II using a panel including CD45RO, CCR7, CD25, CD127, CD95 and CD27. Every sorted population had a purity above 95%. Right away, PBMCs were isolated by Lymphoprep density gradient centrifugation and were stained directly, with no culture step. So that batch effects would be minimized, each experiment stained and sorted samples in pairs, pairing one healthy donor with one patient. This clone appeared a few times. The specificity of this receptor is unknown. Base qualities were left out, and no much larger clone turns up one base away.

The sequence links TRBV5-6 to TRBJ1-2, with no confidently assigned D gene. The sequencing input was naive CD4+ T cells from blood. What this sample's cell subset or site label stands for: true naive CD4+ T cells. The origin of this receptor is a woman aged 18-30 years in good health. DNA sequence: TGTGCCAGCAGCTTGTCTGAATATGGCTACACCTTC. It encodes CASSLSEYGYTF.